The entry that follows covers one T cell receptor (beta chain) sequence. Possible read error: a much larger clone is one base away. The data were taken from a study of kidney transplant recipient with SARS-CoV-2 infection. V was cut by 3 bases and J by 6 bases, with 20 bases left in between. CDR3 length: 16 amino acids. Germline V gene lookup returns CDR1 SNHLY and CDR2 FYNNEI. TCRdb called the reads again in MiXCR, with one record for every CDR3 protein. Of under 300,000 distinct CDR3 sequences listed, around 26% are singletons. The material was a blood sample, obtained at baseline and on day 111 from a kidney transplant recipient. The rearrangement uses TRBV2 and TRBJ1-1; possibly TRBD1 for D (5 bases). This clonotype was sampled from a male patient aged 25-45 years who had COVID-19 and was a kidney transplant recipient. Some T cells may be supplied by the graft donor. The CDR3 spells CASSDAEDGRDAEAFF. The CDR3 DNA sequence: TGTGCCAGCAGTGACGCCGAGGACGGGAGGGACGCTGAAGCTTTCTTT.